This T cell receptor beta chain was identified in a study of blood T cell repertoires in COVID-19 (dated by TCRdb to about 2020). Study-level background: Samples from collaborators originated in the United States, Italy and Spain and spanned both the acute and convalescent phases of COVID-19. Subjects who had been exposed to COVID-19, were actively infected with it, or had recovered from it provided the deeply sampled blood TCRbeta repertoires that made up the dataset. Where HLA class I and class II types were available, the types were taken from metadata supplied by the sample provider, not from assay-based typing. The sample metadata nearly always contained a de-identified subject ID, COVID-19 status, age in years and sex. The samples were drawn from the first 160 participants of the ongoing ImmuneRACE study and from over a thousand subjects provided by 6 global collaborators. The material from the prospective study consisted of cDNA or gDNA derived from T cells, B-cell-depleted T cells, or PBMCs. The repertoires were released in a freely available public database meant as a resource for research on the immune response to SARS-CoV-2.

Results the study describes overall, beyond this receptor: Clinical and demographic metadata were provided uncurated, with the amount varying by source and participant.

In this sample, this clone turned up a few times. Its antigen is unknown. Nothing much larger sits one base from this clone, and base qualities are not available. The cysteine opens and the phenylalanine closes a CDR3 of 15 amino acids. Only the CDR3 DNA is retained, 45 bases long and in frame from the first base. Reading the germline V gene gives CDR1 SGHDT and CDR2 YYEEEE. The V end gives up 2 bases and the J end 3 bases, leaving 5 bases in the junction not matched to a gene. Participants in the prospective study were aged roughly 18 to 100 years, lived in more than 20 United States geographic areas, and enrolled through a virtual design. Cohort assignment in the prospective study relied on participant-reported clinical history from a screening survey and a study questionnaire. Each participant in the prospective study had whole blood, serum and a nasopharyngeal or oropharyngeal swab collected by mobile phlebotomists. Prospective study participants could optionally give additional blood draws and questionnaires over an approximately two-month period. Before DNA extraction, blood samples from the prospective study were shipped at room temperature or frozen.

TCRbeta CDR3 regions were amplified from genomic DNA using the immunoSEQ Assay, a bias-controlled multiplex PCR. The paper's processing steps were these. Nucleated cell counts per sample were estimated from amplification of reference gene primers within the assay. To quantify the absolute abundance of each unique TCRbeta CDR3 rearrangement, sequence reads were collapsed and filtered. For each sample, productive Simpson clonality was calculated as the square root of Simpson's diversity index over productive rearrangements. As stored in TCRdb, this immuneACCESS dataset retains in-frame rearrangements with V and J assigned. A fraction of the clones does not appear; measured against another copy, unresolved V genes explain less than half of the discrepancy, and the remainder lacks a known reason. That table gives V, J and clone size, and the DNA gave D and trimming. The sample table contains around 50,000 clones; only one count was recorded for 70% to 85% of them. The top ten constitute roughly 6.1% of the sample.

The chain links TRBV5-6 with TRBJ2-7; 10 bases in the junction line up with TRBD2. Sequencing input: PBMCs or T cells enriched from blood (not recorded which). The TCR sequence derives from a woman aged 45 to 65 with acute COVID-19. The nucleotides are TGTGCCAGCAGCTTTAGAGGGACTAGCGTCTACGAGCAGTACTTC. Its protein reads: CASSFRGTSVYEQYF.